Below, 20 T cell receptor beta chains from the same sample are listed, as sequenced in a study of blood T cell repertoires in COVID-19. Sequencing was performed with immunoSEQ multiplex PCR; in TCRdb, only in-frame clones are kept and a portion is missing. The top ten hold roughly 8% of the sample, which has about 160,000 clones, 75% to 85% seen once. Input material: peripheral blood. The receptor set was obtained from a woman aged 60 to 75 with COVID-19, enrolled during active disease.

The rearrangement uses TRBV5-6 and TRBJ2-5, with 10 bases identical to TRBD2. J gave up 3 bases and V 4 bases, and 3 bases lay outside the gene matches. This CDR3 region has 14 residues. From germline, CDR1 is SGHDT and CDR2 YYEEEE. CDR3 amino acids: CASSTGLAEETQYF. In nucleotides, the CDR3 is TGTGCCAGCAGCACTGGACTAGCGGAAGAGACCCAGTACTTC.

This chain links TRBV12-3 or TRBV12-4 with TRBJ1-1; TRBD1 agrees at 8 bases. This CDR3 is 13 amino acids long. J was trimmed by 2 bases and V by 5 bases; bases with no gene match: 1. The CDR3 nucleotides are TGTGCCAGCAGTCAGGGGGCAAACACTGAAGCTTTCTTT. Amino acid sequence: CASSQGANTEAFF.

The chain carries TRBV19 and TRBJ1-1; D gene ambiguous. Per the germline V gene, CDR1 is LNHDA and CDR2 is SQIVND (reference sequence). V lost 5 bases and J lost 1, with 14 bases in between. The CDR3 is made up of 15 amino acids. In DNA form, the CDR3 reads TGTGCCAGTAGTGGTTACTCGAAGTCGAACACTGAAGCTTTCTTT. Translating it yields CASSGYSKSNTEAFF.

The gene calls are TRBV6-6 and TRBJ1-2, with unresolved D. Trimming stripped 0 bases from V and 2 bases from J, with 13 bases between. The V gene's germline CDR1 is MNHNY and CDR2 SVGAGI (reference sequence). The CDR3 contains 16 residues. CDR3: CASSYSGEYTNYGYTF. Written as DNA, the CDR3 is TGTGCCAGCAGTTACTCGGGAGAATACACCAACTATGGCTACACCTTC.

This clone was detected once. V usage is TRBV30 and J usage is TRBJ1-1, with D possibly TRBD1 on 6 matching bases. CDR1 GTSNPN and CDR2 SVGIG come from the germline V gene (reference sequence). The length of the CDR3 is 13 residues. Trimming left V 4 bases short and J 8 bases short, with 17 bases between. The CDR3 is CAWTAGRGQEAFF. The CDR3 DNA is TGTGCCTGGACCGCGGGCAGGGGACAAGAAGCTTTCTTT.

The chain combines TRBV9 with TRBJ1-4; no clear D. The germline V and J ends were trimmed by 0 bases and 8 bases, with 14 bases remaining between them. This CDR3 comprises 15 residues. CDR1 and CDR2 from the germline V gene are SGDLS and YYNGEE. For the CDR3, the DNA is TGTGCCAGCAGCGTAGGAACAGCCGGAAGAGAAAAACTGTTTTTT. As protein: CASSVGTAGREKLFF.

The rearrangement uses TRBV4-2 and TRBJ2-1; D is perhaps TRBD2 (5 bases). Per the germline V gene, CDR1 is LGHNA and CDR2 is YNFKEQ. V shed 1 base and J shed 1 base, with 8 bases lying between them. The CDR3 covers 15 residues. CDR3 loop: CASSQGRGSYNEQFF. The CDR3 DNA reads TGTGCCAGCAGCCAAGGTCGGGGTTCCTACAATGAGCAGTTCTTC.

The chain carries TRBV12-3 or TRBV12-4 and TRBJ1-2; D possibly corresponds to TRBD1 (6 bases). Trimming took 5 bases from V and 4 from J, leaving 8 bases between them. CDR3 length: 12 residues. The CDR3 DNA sequence: TGTGCCAGCAGTAAGGGGGTCTATGGCTACACCTTC. This sequence encodes CASSKGVYGYTF.

This sequence joins TRBV6-6 and TRBJ1-1, with D possibly TRBD1 on 6 matching bases. This CDR3 is built from 15 residues. V was clipped by 3 bases and J by 0 bases, with 11 bases between them. Germline CDR1 and CDR2: MNHNY and SVGAGI (reference sequence). This chain's CDR3 is CASSYEGGVNTEAFF. The CDR3 nucleotides are TGTGCCAGCAGTTATGAAGGGGGGGTGAACACTGAAGCTTTCTTT.

This rearrangement joins TRBV18 to TRBJ1-5; D gene uncertain. The V end was cut by 0 bases, the J end by 9 bases, with 12 bases between. Germline assignment: CDR1 KGHSH and CDR2 LQKENI. The CDR3 has 14 amino acids. The CDR3 region has the DNA TGTGCCAGCTCACCACCATCGCGGGGTCTGCCCCAGCATTTT. Translation gives CASSPPSRGLPQHF.

The rearrangement uses TRBV9 and TRBJ1-3, with a tentative D call TRBD1 (6 bases). V lost 3 bases and J 1 base, leaving 14 bases between the germline ends. Germline V gives CDR1 SGDLS, CDR2 YYNGEE. This CDR3 is built from 16 residues. CDR3 nucleotides: TGTGCCAGCAGCGCTCGACAGGCCCCTTCTGGAAACACCATATATTTT. As protein: CASSARQAPSGNTIYF.

The V gene is TRBV7-9, the J gene TRBJ2-7; 8 bases align to TRBD2. This CDR3 is 14 amino acids long. The V segment lost 2 bases and the J segment 3 bases; nucleotides outside the gene matches: 3. Germline V CDR1 and CDR2: SEHNR, FQNEAQ (reference sequence). Here the CDR3 DNA reads TGTGCCAGCAGCTTATCCGGGACTAGCTACGAGCAGTACTTC. It is translated as CASSLSGTSYEQYF.

The CDR3 coding sequence is TGTGCCTGGTCTTGGAATAGCGGGGAGGTTGAGCAGTTCTTC. As protein: CAWSWNSGEVEQFF. J is TRBJ2-1 and V is TRBV30, with 8 bases that match TRBD2. Trimming at V came to 5 bases and at J to 9 bases, leaving 12 bases not matched to a gene. This CDR3 contains 14 residues. The germline V gene encodes CDR1 GTSNPN and CDR2 SVGIG (reference sequence).

The chain couples TRBV19 to TRBJ2-5; TRBD1 aligns across 8 bases. V lost 6 bases, J lost 1 base, and 7 bases stayed unmatched. This CDR3 has 15 residues. Germline CDR1 and CDR2: LNHDA and SQIVND (reference sequence). This chain's CDR3 is CASSPRTGPQETQYF. As DNA, the CDR3 is TGTGCCAGTAGCCCGAGGACAGGGCCCCAAGAGACCCAGTACTTC.

The chain carries TRBV7-9 and TRBJ1-6; D gene unclear. There are 13 residues in the CDR3. Deletions cut 0 bases from V and 8 bases from J, with 5 bases between. Germline CDR1 reads SEHNR; CDR2 reads FQNEAQ (reference sequence). The CDR3 nucleotides are TGTGCCAGCAGCTTAGCGGGCGATTCACCCCTCCACTTT. Its translation: CASSLAGDSPLHF.

This sequence joins TRBV28 and TRBJ2-1; TRBD2 matches 8 bases. V was clipped by 7 bases and J by 5 bases; unmatched bases: 10. CDR1 and CDR2 (germline): MDHEN, SYDVKM. This CDR3 is built from 15 residues. CDR3 region: CASTPEGLVNNEQFF. In nucleotides, the CDR3 is TGTGCCAGCACCCCGGAGGGACTAGTGAACAATGAGCAGTTCTTC.

The genes are TRBV5-4 and TRBJ1-2; D possibly corresponds to TRBD1 (6 bases). The V gene's germline CDR1 is SGHNT and CDR2 YYREEE (reference sequence). This CDR3 spans 14 amino acids. Trimming took off 4 bases at V and 4 bases at J, with 14 bases between the two ends. The CDR3 DNA follows: TGTGCCAGCAGCATCCAGGGGCTAGCCTATGGCTACACCTTC. This sequence encodes CASSIQGLAYGYTF. Variable domain in full (rest from reference TRBV5-4 and TRBJ1-2): ETGVTQSPTHLIKTRGQQVTLRCSSQSGHNTVSWYQQALGQGPQFIFQYYREEENGRGNFPPRFSGLQFPNYSSELNVNALELDDSALYLCASSIQGLAYGYTFGSGTRLTVV.

This clone was found once. The rearrangement links TRBV5-6 to TRBJ2-1; 7 bases line up with TRBD1. Germline trimming cut 4 bases from V and 2 bases from J; bases unmatched to any gene: 6. Germline CDR1 reads SGHDT; CDR2 reads YYEEEE. The CDR3 extends over 15 amino acids. CDR3 residues: CASSPRQGTYNEQFF. CDR3 bases: TGTGCCAGCAGCCCCAGACAGGGAACCTACAATGAGCAGTTCTTC.

V and J are TRBV6-5 and TRBJ2-3; D unclear. The CDR3 runs to 11 residues. In germline, CDR1 is MNHEY, CDR2 SVGAGI. V dropped 11 bases and J dropped 4 bases, with 10 bases sitting between them. CDR3 sequence (DNA): TGTGCCGTCCGGGTCCCAGATACGCAGTATTTT. Encoded protein: CAVRVPDTQYF.

The chain couples TRBV28 to TRBJ2-3; TRBD2 matches at 7 bases. The trim removed 8 bases at V and 2 bases at J, leaving 7 bases unmatched. This CDR3 region has 14 residues. CDR1 and CDR2 from the germline V gene are MDHEN and SYDVKM. CDR3 in amino acids: CASQTSSVTDTQYF. DNA for the CDR3: TGTGCCAGCCAGACTAGCTCGGTCACAGATACGCAGTATTTT.